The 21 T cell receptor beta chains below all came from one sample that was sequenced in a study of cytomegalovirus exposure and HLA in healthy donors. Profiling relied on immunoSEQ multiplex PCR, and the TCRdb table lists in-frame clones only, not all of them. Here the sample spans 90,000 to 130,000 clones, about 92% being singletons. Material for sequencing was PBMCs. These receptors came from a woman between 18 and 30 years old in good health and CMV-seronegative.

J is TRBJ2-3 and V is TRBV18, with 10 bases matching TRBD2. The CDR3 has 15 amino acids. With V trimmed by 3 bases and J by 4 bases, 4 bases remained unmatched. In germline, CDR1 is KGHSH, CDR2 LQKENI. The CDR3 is CASSPQREGPDTQYF. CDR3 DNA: TGTGCCAGCTCACCTCAGCGGGAGGGGCCAGATACGCAGTATTTT.

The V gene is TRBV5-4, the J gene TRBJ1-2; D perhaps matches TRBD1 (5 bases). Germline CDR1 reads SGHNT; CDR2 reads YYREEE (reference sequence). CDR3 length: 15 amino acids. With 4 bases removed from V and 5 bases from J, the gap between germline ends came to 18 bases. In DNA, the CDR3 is TGTGCCAGCAGCCCTGGATCCTCTCGGGGGTATGGCTACACCTTC. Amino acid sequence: CASSPGSSRGYGYTF.

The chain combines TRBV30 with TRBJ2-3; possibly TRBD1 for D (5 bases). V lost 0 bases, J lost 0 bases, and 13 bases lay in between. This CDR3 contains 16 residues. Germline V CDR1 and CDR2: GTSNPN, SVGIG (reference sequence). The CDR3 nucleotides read TGTGCCTGGAGTGTATTTTCAGGGCCTAGCACAGATACGCAGTATTTT. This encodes CAWSVFSGPSTDTQYF.

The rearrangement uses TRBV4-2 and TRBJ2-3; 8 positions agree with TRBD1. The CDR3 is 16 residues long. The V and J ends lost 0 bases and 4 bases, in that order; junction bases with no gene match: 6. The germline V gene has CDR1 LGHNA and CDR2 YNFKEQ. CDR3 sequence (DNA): TGTGCCAGCAGCCAAGAGAGTACAGGGGGACCAGATACGCAGTATTTT. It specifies CASSQESTGGPDTQYF.

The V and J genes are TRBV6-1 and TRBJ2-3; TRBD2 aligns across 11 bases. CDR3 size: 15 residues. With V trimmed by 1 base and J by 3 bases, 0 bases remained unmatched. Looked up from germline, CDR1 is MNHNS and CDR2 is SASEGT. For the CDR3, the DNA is TGTGCCAGCAGTGAAGTAGCGGGGGGGACAGATACGCAGTATTTT. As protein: CASSEVAGGTDTQYF.

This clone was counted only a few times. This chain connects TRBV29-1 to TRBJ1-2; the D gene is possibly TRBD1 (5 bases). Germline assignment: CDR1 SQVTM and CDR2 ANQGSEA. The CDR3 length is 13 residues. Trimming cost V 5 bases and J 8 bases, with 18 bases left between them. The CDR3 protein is CSVSPGLGEGYTF. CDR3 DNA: TGCAGCGTTTCTCCGGGACTCGGTGAGGGCTACACCTTC.

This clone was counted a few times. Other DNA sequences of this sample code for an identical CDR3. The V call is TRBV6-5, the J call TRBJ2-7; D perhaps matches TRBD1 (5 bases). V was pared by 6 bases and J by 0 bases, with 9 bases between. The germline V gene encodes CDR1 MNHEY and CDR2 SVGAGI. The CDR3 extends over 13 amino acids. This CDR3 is CASRPQGSYEQYF. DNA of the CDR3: TGTGCCAGCAGACCTCAGGGCTCCTACGAGCAGTACTTC.

CDR3: CASSGPDRAEQYF. The CDR3 coding sequence is TGTGCCAGCAGCGGCCCAGACAGAGCCGAGCAGTACTTC. The gene calls are TRBV7-8 and TRBJ2-7; the D gene is possibly TRBD1 (5 bases). Germline V lookup: CDR1 SGHVS, CDR2 FQNEAQ. V was cut by 5 bases and J by 6 bases, with 14 bases left in between. The CDR3 has 13 residues. Full variable domain (outside the CDR3, taken from reference TRBV7-8 and TRBJ2-7): GAGVSQSPRYKVAKRGQDVALRCDPISGHVSLFWYQQALGQGPEFLTYFQNEAQLDKSGLPSDRFFAERPEGSVSTLKIQRTQQEDSAVYLCASSGPDRAEQYFGPGTRLTVT.

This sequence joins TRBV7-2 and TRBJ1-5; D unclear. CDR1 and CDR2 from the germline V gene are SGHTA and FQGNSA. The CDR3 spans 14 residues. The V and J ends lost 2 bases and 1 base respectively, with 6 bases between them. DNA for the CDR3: TGTGCCAGCAGCTTAACTTTGAGCAATCAGCCCCAGCATTTT. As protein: CASSLTLSNQPQHF.

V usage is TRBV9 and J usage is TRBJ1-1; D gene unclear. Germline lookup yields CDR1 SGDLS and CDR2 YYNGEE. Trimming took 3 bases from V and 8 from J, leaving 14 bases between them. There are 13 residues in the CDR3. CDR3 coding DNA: TGTGCCAGCAGCGACGCCATGGGCCGCGAAGCTTTCTTT. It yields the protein CASSDAMGREAFF.

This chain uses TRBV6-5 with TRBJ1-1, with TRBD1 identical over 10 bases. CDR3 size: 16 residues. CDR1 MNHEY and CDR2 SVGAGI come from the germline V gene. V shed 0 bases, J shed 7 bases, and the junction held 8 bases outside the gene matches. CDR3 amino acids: CASSYSIGQGVGEAFF. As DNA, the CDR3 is TGTGCCAGCAGTTACTCGATTGGACAGGGGGTGGGTGAAGCTTTCTTT.

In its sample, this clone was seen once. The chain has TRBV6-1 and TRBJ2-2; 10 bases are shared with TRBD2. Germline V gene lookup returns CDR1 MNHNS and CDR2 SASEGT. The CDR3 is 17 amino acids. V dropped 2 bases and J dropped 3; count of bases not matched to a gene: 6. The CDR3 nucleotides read TGTGCCAGCAGTGAATCTAGCGGGAGATTGGACACCGGGGAGCTGTTTTTT. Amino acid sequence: CASSESSGRLDTGELFF.

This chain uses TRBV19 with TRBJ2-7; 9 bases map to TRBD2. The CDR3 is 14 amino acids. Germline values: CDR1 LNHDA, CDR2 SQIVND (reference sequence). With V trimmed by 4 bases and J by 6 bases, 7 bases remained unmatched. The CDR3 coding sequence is TGTGCCAGTAGTACAGGACTAGCGTACCCCGAGCAGTACTTC. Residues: CASSTGLAYPEQYF. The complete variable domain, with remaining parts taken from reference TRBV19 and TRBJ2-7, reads DGGITQSPKYLFRKEGQNVTLSCEQNLNHDAMYWYRQDPGQGLRLIYYSQIVNDFQKGDIAEGYSVSREKKESFPLTVTSAQKNPTAFYLCASSTGLAYPEQYFGPGTRLTVT.

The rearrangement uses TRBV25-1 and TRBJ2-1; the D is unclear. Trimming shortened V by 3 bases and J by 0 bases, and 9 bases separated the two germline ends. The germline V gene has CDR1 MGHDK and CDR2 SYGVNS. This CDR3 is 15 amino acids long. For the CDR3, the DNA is TGTGCCAGCAGTGACAGGCGCAGCTCCTACAATGAGCAGTTCTTC. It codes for CASSDRRSSYNEQFF.

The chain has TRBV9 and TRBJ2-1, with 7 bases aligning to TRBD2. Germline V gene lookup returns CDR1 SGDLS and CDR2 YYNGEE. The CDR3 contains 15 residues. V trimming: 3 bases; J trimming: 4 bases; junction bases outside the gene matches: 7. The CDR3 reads CASSEALREYNEQFF. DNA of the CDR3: TGTGCCAGCAGCGAGGCTTTGCGGGAGTACAATGAGCAGTTCTTC.

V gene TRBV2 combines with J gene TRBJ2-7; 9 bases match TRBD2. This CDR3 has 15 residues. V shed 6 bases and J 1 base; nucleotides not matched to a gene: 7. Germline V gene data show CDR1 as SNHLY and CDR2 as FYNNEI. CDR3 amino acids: CASSLRTSVSYEQYF. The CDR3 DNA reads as TGTGCCAGCAGCTTGCGGACTAGCGTATCCTACGAGCAGTACTTC.

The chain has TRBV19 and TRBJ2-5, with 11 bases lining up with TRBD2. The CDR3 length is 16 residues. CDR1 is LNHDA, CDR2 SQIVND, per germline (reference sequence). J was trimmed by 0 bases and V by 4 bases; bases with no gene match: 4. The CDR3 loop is CASSRGLAVYQETQYF. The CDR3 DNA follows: TGTGCCAGTAGTAGGGGACTAGCGGTGTACCAAGAGACCCAGTACTTC.

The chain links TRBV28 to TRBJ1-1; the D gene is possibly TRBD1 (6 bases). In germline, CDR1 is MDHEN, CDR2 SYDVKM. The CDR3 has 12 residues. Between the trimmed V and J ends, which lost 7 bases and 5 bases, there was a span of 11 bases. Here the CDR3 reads CASTERGTEAFF. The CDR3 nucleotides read TGTGCCAGCACGGAAAGGGGGACTGAAGCTTTCTTT.

CDR3 sequence reads: CASSQGDRASEAFF. Here the CDR3 DNA reads TGTGCCAGCAGCCAAGGCGACAGGGCCTCTGAAGCTTTCTTT. V gene TRBV7-3 combines with J gene TRBJ1-1; 7 bases are shared with TRBD1. CDR1 and CDR2 (germline): SGHTA, FQGTGA. The CDR3 is 14 residues long. J gave up 6 bases and V 5 bases, and 9 bases lay outside the gene matches.

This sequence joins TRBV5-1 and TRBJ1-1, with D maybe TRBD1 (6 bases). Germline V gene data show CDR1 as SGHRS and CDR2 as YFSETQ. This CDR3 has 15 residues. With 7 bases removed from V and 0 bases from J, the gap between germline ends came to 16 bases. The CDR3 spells CASGRTESMNTEAFF. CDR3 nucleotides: TGCGCCAGCGGCCGGACAGAGAGCATGAACACTGAAGCTTTCTTT. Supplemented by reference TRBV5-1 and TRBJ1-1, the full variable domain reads KAGVTQTPRYLIKTRGQQVTLSCSPISGHRSVSWYQQTPGQGLQFLFEYFSETQRNKGNFPGRFSGRQFSNSRSEMNVSTLELGDSALYLCASGRTESMNTEAFFGQGTRLTVV.

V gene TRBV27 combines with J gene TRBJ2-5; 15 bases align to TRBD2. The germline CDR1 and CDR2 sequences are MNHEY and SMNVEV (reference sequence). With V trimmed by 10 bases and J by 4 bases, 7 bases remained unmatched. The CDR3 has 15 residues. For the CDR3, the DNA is TGTGCCATTCGGGGACTAGCGGGGGGTTTAGAGACCCAGTACTTC. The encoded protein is CAIRGLAGGLETQYF.